This T cell receptor (beta chain) is from a study of cytomegalovirus exposure and HLA in healthy donors. Study findings and constraints: For cytomegalovirus status, the classifier reportedly gave diagnoses with high specificity and sensitivity. According to an earlier analysis, most TCR beta V segments yielded productive rearrangements about 87% or about 30% of the time.

These donors counted as nominally healthy when sampled, but unrecorded immune exposures were likely. Researchers ran the PCR with 60 Vbeta and 13 Jbeta primers. Produced via immunoSEQ multiplex PCR; TCRdb's table is partial and in-frame only. The repertoire consists of a few hundred thousand clones, with 75% to 85% occurring once and the leading ten covering roughly 0.31%. Germline loops: CDR1 LNHDA, CDR2 SQIVND (reference sequence). Trimming took 4 bases from V and 3 from J, leaving 13 bases between them. The CDR3 consists of 14 residues. This clone was recorded once. Its antigen is undetermined. The sequence was obtained from a girl between 2 and 10 years old in good health and CMV-seronegative. Sequenced: PBMCs. The chain combines TRBV19 with TRBJ2-7; a possible D gene is TRBD1 (6 bases). The DNA of the CDR3 is TGTGCCAGTAGTACCGACAGGTCGGGCTACGAGCAGTACTTC. Residues: CASSTDRSGYEQYF.